This TCR beta chain is from a study of blood T cell repertoires in COVID-19. In the authors' methods: Counts of nucleated cells, estimated from reference gene primer amplification, were obtained. TCRdb keeps only in-frame clones here, not all; method: immunoSEQ multiplex PCR. That table supplies the V and J calls and clone size; D and trimming were determined from the DNA. This sample has over 40,000 clones, with roughly 82% found just once. This clone was observed a handful of times. V lost 4 bases and J 3 bases, leaving 17 bases between the germline ends. The germline V gene encodes CDR1 SGHDT and CDR2 YYEEEE. The CDR3 covers 15 residues.

What was sequenced was peripheral blood. V gene TRBV5-6 combines with J gene TRBJ2-7, with D uncertain. The source is a human donor in a cohort sampled during active COVID-19. Written as DNA, the CDR3 is TGTGCCAGCAGCCCCCCAGGTCCTGCGCGCTACGAGCAGTACTTC. This translates into CASSPPGPARYEQYF.